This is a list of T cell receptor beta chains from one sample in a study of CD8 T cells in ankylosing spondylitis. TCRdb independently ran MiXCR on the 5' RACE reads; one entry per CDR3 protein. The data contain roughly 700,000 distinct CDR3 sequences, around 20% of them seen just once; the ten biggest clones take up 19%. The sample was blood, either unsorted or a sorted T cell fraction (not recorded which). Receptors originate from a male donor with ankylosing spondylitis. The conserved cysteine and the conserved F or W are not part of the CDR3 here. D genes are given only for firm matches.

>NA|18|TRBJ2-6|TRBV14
ASSQDTIYGGPSGANVLT
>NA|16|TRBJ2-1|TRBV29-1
SVEDPLTGGRVLNEQF
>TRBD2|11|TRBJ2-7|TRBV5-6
ASSFGGDYEQY
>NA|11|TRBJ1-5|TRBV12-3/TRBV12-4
ASTLDRFQPQH
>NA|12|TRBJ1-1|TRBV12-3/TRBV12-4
ASLRGLLNTEAF
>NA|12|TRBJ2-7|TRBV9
ASSGYDRPYEQY
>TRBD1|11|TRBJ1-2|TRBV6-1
ASSERRGQGYT
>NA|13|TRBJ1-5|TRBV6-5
ASSYAGGSNQPQH
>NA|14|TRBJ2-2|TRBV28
ASSSPRGVNTGELF
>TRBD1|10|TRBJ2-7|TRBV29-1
SVEDRTGEQY
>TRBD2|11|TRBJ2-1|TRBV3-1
ASSPWTSNEQF
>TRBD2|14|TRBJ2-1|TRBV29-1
SVVASGRWAHNEQF
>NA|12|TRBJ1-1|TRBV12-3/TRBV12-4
ASSLLSGYTEAF
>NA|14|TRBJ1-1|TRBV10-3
AISEADTHLNTEAF
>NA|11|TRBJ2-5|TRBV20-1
SARVQGQETQY
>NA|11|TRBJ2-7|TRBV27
ASSLEGSGEQY
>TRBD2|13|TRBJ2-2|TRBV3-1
ASSLAGRDTGELF
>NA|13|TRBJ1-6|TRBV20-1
SASSRAVDNSPLH
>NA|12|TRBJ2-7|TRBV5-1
ASSLEGTYTGQY
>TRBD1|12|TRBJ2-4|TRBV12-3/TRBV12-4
ASSLVGQGGIQY
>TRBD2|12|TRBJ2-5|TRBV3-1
ASSQDLTSGTQY
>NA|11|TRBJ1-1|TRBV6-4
ASSVRLGTEAF
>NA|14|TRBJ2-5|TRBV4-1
ASSRRHNREGETQY
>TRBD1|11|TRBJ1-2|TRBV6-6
ASSEDRAYGYT
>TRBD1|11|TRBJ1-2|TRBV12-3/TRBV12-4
ASCGTGNYGYT
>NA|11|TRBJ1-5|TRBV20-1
SAEDGGNQPQH
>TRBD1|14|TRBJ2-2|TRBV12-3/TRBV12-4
ASSSRQGQDTGELF
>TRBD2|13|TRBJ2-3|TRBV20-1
SAVHPGTSGDTQY
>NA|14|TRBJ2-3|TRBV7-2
ASSFSGGKNTDTQY
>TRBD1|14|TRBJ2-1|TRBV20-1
SARDLLGQGRDEQF
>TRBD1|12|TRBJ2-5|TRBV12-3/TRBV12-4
ASSGRDRGETQY
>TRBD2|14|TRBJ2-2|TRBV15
ATSRPLAGGRGELF
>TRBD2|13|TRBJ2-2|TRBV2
ASGSASGYTGELF
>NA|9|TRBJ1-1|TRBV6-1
ASSVVREAF
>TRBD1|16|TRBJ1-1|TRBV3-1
ASSQEGIRGRRGPEAF
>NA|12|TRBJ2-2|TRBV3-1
ASSQGGRDGELF
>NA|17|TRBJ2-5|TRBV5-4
ASSSLLGLPELYQETQY
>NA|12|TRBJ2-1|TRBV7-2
ASSLLGSPNEQF
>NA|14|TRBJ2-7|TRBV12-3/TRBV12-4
ASSRSQGFAGREQY
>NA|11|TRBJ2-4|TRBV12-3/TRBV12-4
ASSFFGGYIQY
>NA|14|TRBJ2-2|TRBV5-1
ASSVETQINTGELF
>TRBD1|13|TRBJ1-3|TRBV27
ASSSQGARGNTIY
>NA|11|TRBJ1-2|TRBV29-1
SVGADNLSGYT
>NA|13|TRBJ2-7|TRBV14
ASSQLVGGSSEQY
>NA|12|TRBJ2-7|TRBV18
ASSPGWGDYEQY
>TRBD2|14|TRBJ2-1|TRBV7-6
ASSLMGSGGALEQF
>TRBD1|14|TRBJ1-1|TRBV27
ASSLTTGGMNTEAF
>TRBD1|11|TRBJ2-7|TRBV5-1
ASRRDRGNQQY
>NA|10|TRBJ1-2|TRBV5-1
ASSLGESGYT
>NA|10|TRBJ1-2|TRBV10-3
AISDINRNYT
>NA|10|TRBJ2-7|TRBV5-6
ASSSLGDEQY
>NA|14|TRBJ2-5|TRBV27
ASSSQELGGMETQY
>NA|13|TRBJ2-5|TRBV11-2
ASSLGGGNGETQY
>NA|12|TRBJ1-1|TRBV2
ASKEGFMNTEAF
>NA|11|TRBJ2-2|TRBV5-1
ASTDSDTGELF
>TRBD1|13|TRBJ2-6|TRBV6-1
ASRRQGSGANVLT